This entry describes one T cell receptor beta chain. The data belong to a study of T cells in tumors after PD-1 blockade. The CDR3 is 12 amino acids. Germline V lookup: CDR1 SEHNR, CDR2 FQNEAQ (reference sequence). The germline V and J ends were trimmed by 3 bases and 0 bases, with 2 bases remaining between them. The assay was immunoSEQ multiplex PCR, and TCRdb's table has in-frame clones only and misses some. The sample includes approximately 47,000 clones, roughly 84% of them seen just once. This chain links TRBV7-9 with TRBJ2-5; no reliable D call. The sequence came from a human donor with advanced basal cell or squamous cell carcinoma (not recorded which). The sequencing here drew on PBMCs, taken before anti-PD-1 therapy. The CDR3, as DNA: TGTGCCAGCAGCTTCGACCAAGAGACCCAGTACTTC. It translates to CASSFDQETQYF.